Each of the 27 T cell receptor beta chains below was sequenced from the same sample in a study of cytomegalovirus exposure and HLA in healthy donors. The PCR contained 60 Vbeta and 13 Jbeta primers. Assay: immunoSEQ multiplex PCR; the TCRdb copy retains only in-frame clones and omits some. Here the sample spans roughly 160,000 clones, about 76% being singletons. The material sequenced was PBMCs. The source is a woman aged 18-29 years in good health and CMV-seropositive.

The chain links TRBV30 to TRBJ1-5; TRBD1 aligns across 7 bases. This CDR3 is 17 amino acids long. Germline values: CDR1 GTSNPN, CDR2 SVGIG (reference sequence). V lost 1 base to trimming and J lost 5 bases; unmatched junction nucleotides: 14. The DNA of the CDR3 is TGTGCCTGGAGTGCCTACAGGGGAGGAGGGGGCTATCAGCCCCAGCATTTT. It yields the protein CAWSAYRGGGGYQPQHF.

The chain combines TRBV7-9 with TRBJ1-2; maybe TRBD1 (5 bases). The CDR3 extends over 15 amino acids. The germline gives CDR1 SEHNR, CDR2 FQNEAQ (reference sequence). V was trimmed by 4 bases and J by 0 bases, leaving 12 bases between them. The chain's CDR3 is CASSSAGGANYGYTF. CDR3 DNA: TGTGCCAGCAGCTCCGCCGGGGGGGCTAACTATGGCTACACCTTC.

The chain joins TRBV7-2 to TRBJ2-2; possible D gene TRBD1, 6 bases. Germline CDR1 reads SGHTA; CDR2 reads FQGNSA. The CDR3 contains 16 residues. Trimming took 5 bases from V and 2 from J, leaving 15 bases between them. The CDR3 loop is CASSPPGTRNTGELFF. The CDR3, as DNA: TGTGCCAGCAGCCCCCCCGGGACACGAAACACCGGGGAGCTGTTTTTT.

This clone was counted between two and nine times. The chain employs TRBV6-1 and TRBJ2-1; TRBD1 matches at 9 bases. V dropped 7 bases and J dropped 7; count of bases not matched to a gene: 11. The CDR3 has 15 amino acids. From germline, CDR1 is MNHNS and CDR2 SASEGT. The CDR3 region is CASIGVSGTGNEQFF. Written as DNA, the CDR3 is TGTGCCAGCATTGGGGTTTCAGGGACAGGGAATGAGCAGTTCTTC.

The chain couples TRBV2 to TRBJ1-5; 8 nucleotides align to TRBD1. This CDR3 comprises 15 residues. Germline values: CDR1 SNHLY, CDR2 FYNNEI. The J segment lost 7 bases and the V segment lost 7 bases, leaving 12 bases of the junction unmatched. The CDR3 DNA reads TGTGCCAGCACCGGGACAGGAGGATCGTACCAGCCCCAGCATTTT. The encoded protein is CASTGTGGSYQPQHF.

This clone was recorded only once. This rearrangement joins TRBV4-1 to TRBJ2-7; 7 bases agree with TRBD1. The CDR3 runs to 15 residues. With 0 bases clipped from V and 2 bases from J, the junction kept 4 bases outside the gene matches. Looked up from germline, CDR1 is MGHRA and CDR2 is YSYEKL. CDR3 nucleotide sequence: TGCGCCAGCAGCCAAGAAAACGACAGGGCCTACGAGCAGTACTTC. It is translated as CASSQENDRAYEQYF.

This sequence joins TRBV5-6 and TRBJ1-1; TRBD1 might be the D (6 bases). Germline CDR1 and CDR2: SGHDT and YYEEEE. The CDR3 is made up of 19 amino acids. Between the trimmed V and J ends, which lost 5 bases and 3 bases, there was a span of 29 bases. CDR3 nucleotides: TGTGCCAGCAGTTTGATAGGTAGCGGGTACAGGGTTCGGGACACTGAAGCTTTCTTT. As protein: CASSLIGSGYRVRDTEAFF.

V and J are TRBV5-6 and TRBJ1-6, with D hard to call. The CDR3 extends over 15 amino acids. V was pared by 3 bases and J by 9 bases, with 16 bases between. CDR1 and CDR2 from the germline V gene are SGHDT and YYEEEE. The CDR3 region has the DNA TGTGCCAGCAGCTCGCGGTTGGTCACGGGTTCACCCCTCCACTTT. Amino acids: CASSSRLVTGSPLHF.

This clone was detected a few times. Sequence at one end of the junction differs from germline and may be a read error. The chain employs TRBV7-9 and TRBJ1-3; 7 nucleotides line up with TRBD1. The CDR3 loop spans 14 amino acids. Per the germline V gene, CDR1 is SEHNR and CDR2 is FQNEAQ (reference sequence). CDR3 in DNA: TGTTCCAGCAGCCCCCTAGCAGGGGGATACACCATATATTTT. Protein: CSSSPLAGGYTIYF.

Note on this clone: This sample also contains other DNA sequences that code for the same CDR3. CDR3: CASSLGLAGGTDTQYF. CDR3 coding DNA: TGTGCCAGCAGCCTTGGACTAGCGGGCGGCACAGATACGCAGTATTTT. This sequence joins TRBV7-3 and TRBJ2-3; 11 bases map to TRBD2. CDR1 is SGHTA, CDR2 FQGTGA, per germline. The length of the CDR3 is 16 residues. Trimming took 5 bases from V and 1 from J; bases not matched to a gene: 5.

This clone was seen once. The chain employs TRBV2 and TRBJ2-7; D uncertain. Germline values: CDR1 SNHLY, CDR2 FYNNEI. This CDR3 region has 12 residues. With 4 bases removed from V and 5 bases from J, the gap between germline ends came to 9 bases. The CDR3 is CASSGRFHEQYF. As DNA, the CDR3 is TGTGCCAGCAGTGGCAGGTTCCACGAGCAGTACTTC.

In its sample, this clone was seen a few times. The CDR3 DNA reads as TGTGCCTGGACGGACAGGGGGAACTATGGCTACACCTTC. This sequence encodes CAWTDRGNYGYTF. The chain joins TRBV30 to TRBJ1-2, with TRBD1 matching 10 bases. With 4 bases clipped from V and 2 bases from J, the junction kept 1 base outside the gene matches. The germline CDR1 and CDR2 sequences are GTSNPN and SVGIG (reference sequence). The CDR3 has 13 amino acids.

CDR3 coding DNA: TGTGCCAGCAGCTCCGGACGGGGGGCGACAAATTATGGCTACACCTTC. Residues: CASSSGRGATNYGYTF. The chain couples TRBV5-4 to TRBJ1-2; D might be TRBD1 (6 bases). The ends were cut back, 3 bases at V and 5 bases at J, with 20 bases in the middle. The CDR3 is made up of 16 amino acids. The germline V gene has CDR1 SGHNT and CDR2 YYREEE (reference sequence).

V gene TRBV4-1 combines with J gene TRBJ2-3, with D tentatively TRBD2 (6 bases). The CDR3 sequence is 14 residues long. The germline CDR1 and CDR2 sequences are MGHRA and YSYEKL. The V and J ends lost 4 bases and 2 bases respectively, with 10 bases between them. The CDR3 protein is CASSPGLLTDTQYF. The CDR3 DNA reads TGCGCCAGCAGCCCGGGACTTCTCACAGATACGCAGTATTTT.

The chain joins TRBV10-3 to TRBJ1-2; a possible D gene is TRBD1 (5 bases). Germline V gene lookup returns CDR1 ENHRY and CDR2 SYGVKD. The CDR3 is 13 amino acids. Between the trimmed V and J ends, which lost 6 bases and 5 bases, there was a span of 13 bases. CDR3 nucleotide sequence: TGTGCCATCAGGGACGAGCAGGGTTATGGCTACACCTTC. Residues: CAIRDEQGYGYTF.

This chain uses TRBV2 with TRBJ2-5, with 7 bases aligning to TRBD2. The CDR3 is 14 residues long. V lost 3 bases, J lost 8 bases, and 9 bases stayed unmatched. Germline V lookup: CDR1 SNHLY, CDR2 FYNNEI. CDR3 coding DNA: TGTGCCAGCAGTGATAGGACCCCGGGGGGTACCCAGTACTTC. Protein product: CASSDRTPGGTQYF.

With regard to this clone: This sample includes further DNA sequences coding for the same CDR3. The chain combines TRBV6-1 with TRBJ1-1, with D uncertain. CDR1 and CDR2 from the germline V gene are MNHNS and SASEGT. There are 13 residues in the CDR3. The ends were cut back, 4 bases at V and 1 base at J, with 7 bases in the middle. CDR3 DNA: TGTGCCAGCAGTGGGAGGGAGAACACTGAAGCTTTCTTT. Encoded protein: CASSGRENTEAFF.

The CDR3 nucleotides are TGTGCCAGCAGGAGTTCGCACAGAAGTGGAAACACCATATATTTT. It specifies CASRSSHRSGNTIYF. The chain is built from TRBV2 and TRBJ1-3; D not resolved. This CDR3 has 15 amino acids. Trimming took off 6 bases at V and 3 bases at J, with 15 bases between the two ends. Germline values: CDR1 SNHLY, CDR2 FYNNEI. The variable domain in full, with the rest retrieved from reference TRBV2 and TRBJ1-3, is EPEVTQTPSHQVTQMGQEVILRCVPISNHLYFYWYRQILGQKVEFLVSFYNNEISEKSEIFDDQFSVERPDGSNFTLKIRSTKLEDSAMYFCASRSSHRSGNTIYFGEGSWLTVV.

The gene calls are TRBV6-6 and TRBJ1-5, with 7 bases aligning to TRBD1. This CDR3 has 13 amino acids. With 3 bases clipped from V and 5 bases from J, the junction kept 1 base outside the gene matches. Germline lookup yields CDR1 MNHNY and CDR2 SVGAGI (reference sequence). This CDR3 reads CASSYTGDQPQHF. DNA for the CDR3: TGTGCCAGCAGTTATACAGGGGATCAGCCCCAGCATTTT.

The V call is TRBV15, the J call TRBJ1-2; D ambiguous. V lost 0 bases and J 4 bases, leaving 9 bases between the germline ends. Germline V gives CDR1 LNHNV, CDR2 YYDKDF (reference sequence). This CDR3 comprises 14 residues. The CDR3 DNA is TGTGCCACCAGCAGAGATAACGGTCGCTATGGCTACACCTTC. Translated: CATSRDNGRYGYTF.

In DNA form, the CDR3 reads TGTGCCAGCACCGCCGGGCGGGGGGGCTTGTTATATACGCAGTATTTT. This encodes CASTAGRGGLLYTQYF. This chain links TRBV9 with TRBJ2-3; TRBD2 matches 9 bases. This CDR3 has 16 amino acids. From germline, CDR1 is SGDLS and CDR2 YYNGEE. V shed 6 bases, J shed 7 bases, and the junction held 15 bases outside the gene matches. Full variable domain (rest looked up from reference TRBV9 and TRBJ2-3): DSGVTQTPKHLITATGQRVTLRCSPRSGDLSVYWYQQSLDQGLQFLIQYYNGEERAKGNILERFSAQQFPDLHSELNLSSLELGDSALYFCASTAGRGGLLYTQYFGPGTRLTVL.

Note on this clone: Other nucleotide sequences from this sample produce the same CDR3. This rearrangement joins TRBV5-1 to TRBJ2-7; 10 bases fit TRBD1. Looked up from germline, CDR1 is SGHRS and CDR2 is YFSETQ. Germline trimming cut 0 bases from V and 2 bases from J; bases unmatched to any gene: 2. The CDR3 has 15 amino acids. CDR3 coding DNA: TGCGCCAGCAGCTTGGACGGACAGGGGGCCTACGAGCAGTACTTC. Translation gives CASSLDGQGAYEQYF.

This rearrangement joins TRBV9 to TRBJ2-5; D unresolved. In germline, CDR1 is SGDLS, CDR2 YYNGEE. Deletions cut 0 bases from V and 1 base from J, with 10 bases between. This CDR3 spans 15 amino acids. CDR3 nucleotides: TGTGCCAGCAGCGTAGGATGGTACGGCCAAGAGACCCAGTACTTC. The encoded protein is CASSVGWYGQETQYF.

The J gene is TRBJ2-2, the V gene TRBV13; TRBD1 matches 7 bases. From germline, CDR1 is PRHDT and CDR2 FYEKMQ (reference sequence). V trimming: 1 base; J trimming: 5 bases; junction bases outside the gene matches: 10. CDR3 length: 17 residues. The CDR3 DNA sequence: TGTGCCAGCAGCTTAGACCTAGGGGGCGCGTTAACCGGGGAGCTGTTTTTT. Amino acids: CASSLDLGGALTGELFF.

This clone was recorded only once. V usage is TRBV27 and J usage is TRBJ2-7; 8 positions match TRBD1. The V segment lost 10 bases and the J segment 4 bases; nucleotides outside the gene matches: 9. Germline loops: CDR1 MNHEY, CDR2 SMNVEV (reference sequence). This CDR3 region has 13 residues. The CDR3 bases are TGTGCCACCGCGCGGACAGGGATATACGAGCAGTACTTC. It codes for CATARTGIYEQYF.

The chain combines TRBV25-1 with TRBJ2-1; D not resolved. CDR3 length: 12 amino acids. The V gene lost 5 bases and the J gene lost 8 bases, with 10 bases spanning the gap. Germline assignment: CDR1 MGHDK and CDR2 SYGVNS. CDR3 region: CASSPSTDEQFF. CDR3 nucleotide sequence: TGTGCCAGCAGTCCCTCTACTGATGAGCAGTTCTTC.

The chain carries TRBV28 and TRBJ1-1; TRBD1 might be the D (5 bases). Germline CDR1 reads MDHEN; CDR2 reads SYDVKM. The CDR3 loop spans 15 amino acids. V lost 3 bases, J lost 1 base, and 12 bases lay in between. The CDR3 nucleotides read TGTGCCAGCAGTTTTTCCGGGACTCGGAACACTGAAGCTTTCTTT. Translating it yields CASSFSGTRNTEAFF.